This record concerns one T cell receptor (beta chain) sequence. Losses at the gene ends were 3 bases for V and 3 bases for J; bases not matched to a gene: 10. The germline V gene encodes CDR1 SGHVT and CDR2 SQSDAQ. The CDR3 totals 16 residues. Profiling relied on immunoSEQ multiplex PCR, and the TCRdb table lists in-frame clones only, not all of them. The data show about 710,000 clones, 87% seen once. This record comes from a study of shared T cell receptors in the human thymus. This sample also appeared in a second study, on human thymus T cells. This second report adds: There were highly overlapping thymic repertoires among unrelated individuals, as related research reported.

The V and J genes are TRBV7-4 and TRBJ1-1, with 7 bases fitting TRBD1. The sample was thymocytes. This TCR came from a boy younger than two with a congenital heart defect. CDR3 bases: TGTGCCAGCAGCTTGGGTCTAACAGGGGTCGACACTGAAGCTTTCTTT. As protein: CASSLGLTGVDTEAFF.